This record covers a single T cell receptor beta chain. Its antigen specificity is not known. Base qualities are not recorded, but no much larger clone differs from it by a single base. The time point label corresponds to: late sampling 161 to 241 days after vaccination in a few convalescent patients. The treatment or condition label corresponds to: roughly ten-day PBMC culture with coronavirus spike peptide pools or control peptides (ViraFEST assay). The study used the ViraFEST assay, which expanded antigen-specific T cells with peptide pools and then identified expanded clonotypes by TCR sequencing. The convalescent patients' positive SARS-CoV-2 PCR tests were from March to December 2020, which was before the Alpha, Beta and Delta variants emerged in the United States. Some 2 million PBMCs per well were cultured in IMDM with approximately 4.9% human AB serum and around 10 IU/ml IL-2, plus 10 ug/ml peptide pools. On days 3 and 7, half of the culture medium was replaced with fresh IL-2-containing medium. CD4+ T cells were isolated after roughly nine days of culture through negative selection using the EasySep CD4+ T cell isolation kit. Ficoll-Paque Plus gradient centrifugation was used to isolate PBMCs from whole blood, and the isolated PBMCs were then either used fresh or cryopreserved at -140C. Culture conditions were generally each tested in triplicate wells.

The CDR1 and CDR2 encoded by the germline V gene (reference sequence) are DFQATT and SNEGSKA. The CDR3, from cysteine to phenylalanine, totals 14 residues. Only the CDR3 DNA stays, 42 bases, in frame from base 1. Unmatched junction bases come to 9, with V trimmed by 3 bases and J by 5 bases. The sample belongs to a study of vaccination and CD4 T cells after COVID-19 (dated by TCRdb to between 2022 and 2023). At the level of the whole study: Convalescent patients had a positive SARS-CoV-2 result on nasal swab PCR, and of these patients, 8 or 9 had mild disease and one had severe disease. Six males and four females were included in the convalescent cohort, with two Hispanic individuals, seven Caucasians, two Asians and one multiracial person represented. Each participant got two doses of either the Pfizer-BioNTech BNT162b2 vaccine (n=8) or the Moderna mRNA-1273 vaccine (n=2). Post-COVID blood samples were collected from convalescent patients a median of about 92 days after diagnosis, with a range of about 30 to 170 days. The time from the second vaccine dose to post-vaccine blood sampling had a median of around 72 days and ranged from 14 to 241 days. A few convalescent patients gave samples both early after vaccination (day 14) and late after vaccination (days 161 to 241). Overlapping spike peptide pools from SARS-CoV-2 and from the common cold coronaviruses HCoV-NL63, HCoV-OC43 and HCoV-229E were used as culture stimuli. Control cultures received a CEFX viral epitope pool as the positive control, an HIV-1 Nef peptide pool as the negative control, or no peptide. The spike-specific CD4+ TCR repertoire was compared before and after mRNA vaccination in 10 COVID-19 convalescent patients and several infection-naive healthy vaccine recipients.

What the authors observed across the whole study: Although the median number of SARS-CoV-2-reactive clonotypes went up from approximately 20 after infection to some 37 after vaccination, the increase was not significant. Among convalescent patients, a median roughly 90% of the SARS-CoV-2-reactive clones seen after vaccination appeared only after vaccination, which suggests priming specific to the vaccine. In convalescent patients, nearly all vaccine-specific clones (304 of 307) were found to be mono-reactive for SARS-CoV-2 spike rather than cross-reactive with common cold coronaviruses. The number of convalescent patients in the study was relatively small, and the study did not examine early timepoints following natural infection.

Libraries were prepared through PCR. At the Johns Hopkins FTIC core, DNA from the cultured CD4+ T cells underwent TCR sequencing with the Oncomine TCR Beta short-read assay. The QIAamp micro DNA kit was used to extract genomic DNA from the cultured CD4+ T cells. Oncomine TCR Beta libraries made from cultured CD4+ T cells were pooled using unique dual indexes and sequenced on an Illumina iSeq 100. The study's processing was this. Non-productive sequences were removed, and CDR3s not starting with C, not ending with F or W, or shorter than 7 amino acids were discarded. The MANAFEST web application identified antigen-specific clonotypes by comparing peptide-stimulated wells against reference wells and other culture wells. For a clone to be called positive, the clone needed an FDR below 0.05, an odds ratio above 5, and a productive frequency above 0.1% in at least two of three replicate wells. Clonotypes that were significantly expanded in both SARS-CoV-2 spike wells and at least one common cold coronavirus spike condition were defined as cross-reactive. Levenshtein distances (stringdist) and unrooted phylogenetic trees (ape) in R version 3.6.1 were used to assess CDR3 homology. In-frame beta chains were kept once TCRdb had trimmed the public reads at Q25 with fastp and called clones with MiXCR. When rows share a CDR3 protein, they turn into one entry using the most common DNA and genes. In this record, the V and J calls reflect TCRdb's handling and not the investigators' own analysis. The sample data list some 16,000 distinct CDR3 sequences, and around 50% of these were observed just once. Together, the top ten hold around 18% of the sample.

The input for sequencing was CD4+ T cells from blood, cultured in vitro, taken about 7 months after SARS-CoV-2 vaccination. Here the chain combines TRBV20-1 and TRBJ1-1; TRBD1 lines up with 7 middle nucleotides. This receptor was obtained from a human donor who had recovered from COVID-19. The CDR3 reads CSASAAGGQTEAFF. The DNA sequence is TGCAGTGCTAGTGCGGCAGGGGGTCAAACTGAAGCTTTCTTT.